The T cell receptor (beta chain) under discussion was sequenced for a study of human thymus T cells. This CDR3 contains 17 residues. The germline V gene has CDR1 LNHNV and CDR2 YYDKDF (reference sequence). V was clipped by 1 base and J by 1 base; unmatched bases: 4. Study-wide results and limits: Blood and thymic repertoires both appeared biased in V and J gene usage. Related research examined unrelated individuals and reported that their thymic repertoires overlapped highly.

Turning to this clone: The antigen is unknown.

The method was immunoSEQ multiplex PCR; TCRdb's version includes in-frame clones alone and lacks a portion of them. The table has under 150,000 clones, about 95% seen once. Corrective heart surgery yielded resections, and these provided the thymus tissue. The people who donated were healthy Finnish babies having corrective surgery for congenital heart defects. The chain combines TRBV15 with TRBJ1-6; 7 bases align to TRBD1. This clonotype was obtained from a boy less than two years old with a congenital heart defect but otherwise immunologically healthy. The material sequenced was thymus tissue. For the CDR3, the DNA is TGTGCCACCAGCAGAGGCCTCAGGGGGTCCTATAATTCACCCCTCCACTTT. Translated: CATSRGLRGSYNSPLHF.